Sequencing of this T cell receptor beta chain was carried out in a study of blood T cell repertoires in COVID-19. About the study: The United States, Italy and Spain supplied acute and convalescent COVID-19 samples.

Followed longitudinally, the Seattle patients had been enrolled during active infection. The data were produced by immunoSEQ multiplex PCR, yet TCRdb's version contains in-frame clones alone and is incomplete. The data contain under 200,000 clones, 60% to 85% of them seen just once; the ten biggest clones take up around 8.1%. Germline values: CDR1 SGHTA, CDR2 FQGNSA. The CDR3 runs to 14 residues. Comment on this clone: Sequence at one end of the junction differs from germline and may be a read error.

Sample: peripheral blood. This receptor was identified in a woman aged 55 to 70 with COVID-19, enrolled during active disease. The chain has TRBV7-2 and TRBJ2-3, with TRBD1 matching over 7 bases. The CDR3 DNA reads TGTGCCAGCAGCCTCCGACAGGGCACGGATACGCAGTATTTT. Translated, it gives CASSLRQGTDTQYF.